This entry is about one T cell receptor beta chain. There are many counts of this clonotype. Its cognate antigen has yet to be identified. Base qualities were left out, and no much larger clone turns up one base away. The library was obtained by RT-PCR. TCRdb lists the instrument as Illumina HiSeq 2500. TCRdb's own reprocessing of the public reads used fastp at Q25 and MiXCR and kept productive beta chains. Entries that share a CDR3 protein sequence are merged under the most common genes and DNA. The sample includes 500,000 to 550,000 distinct CDR3 sequences, with around 7.9% observed a single time. The top ten clones comprise over 10% of the sample. Taken from the germline V gene, the CDR1 and CDR2 loops are KGHSH and LQKENI. The cysteine opens and the phenylalanine closes a CDR3 of 12 amino acids. Only the CDR3 DNA is retained, 36 bases long and in frame from the first base. The germline ends are 5 bases apart after V is trimmed by 2 bases and J by 3 bases.

The sample comes from a study of response to subunit inactivated influenza vaccine (dated by TCRdb to 2016 to 2018). Background on the whole study: Deep quantitative profiling of the T cell receptor repertoire was used in the study to follow responses to a trivalent subunit inactivated influenza vaccine.

Overall study outcomes, separate from this receptor: The authors suggested that each seasonal influenza vaccination may recruit only a limited number of new T cells.

The chain employs TRBV18 and TRBJ2-7, with the D segment identity uncertain. Source: PBMCs from blood, taken roughly 24 months after vaccination. The receptor was derived from a man between 50 and 75 years old who received an inactivated influenza vaccine. Donor details come from another sample of the same person, matched by shared clones. The DNA reads TGTGCCAGCTCACCAATAGGCTACGAGCAGTACTTC. Its translation is CASSPIGYEQYF.